A selection of T cell receptor beta chains follows, all from one sample in a study of blood T cell repertoires in COVID-19. Measured with immunoSEQ multiplex PCR; TCRdb has only the in-frame clones, and not every one. The sample includes roughly 360,000 clones, approximately 77% of them seen just once. The source material was peripheral blood. The receptors here all came from a human donor with acute or convalescent COVID-19. The donor label of this sample is uncertain. The CDR3 runs from the conserved cysteine through the conserved F or W. D genes are given only for firm matches. The size entry is marked missing in some rows and otherwise reads once, few, many or a size class.

clone size	V gene	J gene	D gene	CDR3 protein	CDR3 DNA
-	TRBV5-1	TRBJ1-4	-	CASRGLGDREKLFF	TGCGCCAGCAGGGGGTTAGGGGATCGCGAAAAACTGTTTTTT
-	TRBV6-2/TRBV6-3	TRBJ1-5	-	CASSYSVPGYYPQHF	TGTGCCAGCAGTTATTCCGTCCCAGGGTATTATCCCCAGCATTTT
-	TRBV4-1	TRBJ1-2	TRBD1	CASSQEDRGSYGYTF	TGCGCCAGCAGCCAAGAGGACAGGGGCTCCTATGGCTACACCTTC
few	TRBV5-1	TRBJ1-1	-	CASSHPGAPRGAFF	TGCGCCAGCAGCCACCCTGGAGCGCCTAGGGGGGCTTTCTTT
-	TRBV7-8	TRBJ2-7	TRBD2	CASSMRRGTSGTSTSYEQYF	TGTGCCAGCAGCATGAGGAGGGGGACTAGCGGGACCTCAACCTCCTACGAGCAGTACTTC
-	TRBV12-3/TRBV12-4	TRBJ1-4	-	CASSVGVNEKLFF	TGTGCCAGCAGTGTCGGGGTTAATGAAAAACTGTTTTTT
once	TRBV5-6	TRBJ1-2	TRBD1	CASSGTPGTGYAFLYGYTF	TGTGCCAGCAGCGGGACACCCGGGACAGGGTATGCCTTTCTTTATGGCTACACCTTC
-	TRBV5-1	TRBJ2-7	-	CASSLEVRTYEQYF	TGCGCCAGCAGCTTGGAAGTCAGAACCTACGAGCAGTACTTC
-	TRBV18	TRBJ2-1	TRBD2	CASSKSTASGRGNEQFF	TGTGCCAGCTCCAAATCTACGGCTAGCGGGAGGGGAAATGAGCAGTTCTTC
-	TRBV19	TRBJ2-7	-	CASSSTRTGSGKYEQYF	TGTGCCAGTAGTTCGACTCGGACGGGAAGTGGTAAATACGAGCAGTACTTC
once	TRBV10-3	TRBJ1-4	-	CAISPTVLNEKLFF	TGTGCCATCAGTCCGACAGTCCTTAATGAAAAACTGTTTTTT
-	TRBV19	TRBJ1-2	-	CAGGTTTCYGYTF	TGTGCCGGAGGGACGACTACCTGCTATGGCTACACCTTC
few	TRBV2	TRBJ1-2	-	CASKPNPGQTSGYTF	TGTGCCAGCAAGCCCAACCCCGGACAGACCAGTGGCTACACCTTC
few	TRBV29-1	TRBJ2-7	TRBD1	CSVEEDRGFSYEQYF	TGCAGCGTTGAAGAAGACAGGGGATTCTCCTACGAGCAGTACTTC
-	TRBV3-1/TRBV3-2	TRBJ2-7	TRBD2	CASSQALGSSGGPYEQYF	TGTGCCAGCAGCCAAGCGTTAGGTTCTAGCGGGGGGCCCTACGAGCAGTACTTC
-	TRBV18	TRBJ1-1	-	CASSPPEKGSFPEAFF	TGTGCCAGCTCACCACCGGAGAAGGGGTCCTTTCCTGAAGCTTTCTTT
-	TRBV28	TRBJ1-5	-	CASSFGGAGQPQHF	TGTGCCAGCAGTTTTGGAGGGGCGGGCCAGCCCCAGCATTTT
-	TRBV7-7	TRBJ2-7	-	CASSLGTPSSYEQYF	TGTGCCAGCAGCTTAGGGACTCCCAGCTCCTACGAGCAGTACTTC